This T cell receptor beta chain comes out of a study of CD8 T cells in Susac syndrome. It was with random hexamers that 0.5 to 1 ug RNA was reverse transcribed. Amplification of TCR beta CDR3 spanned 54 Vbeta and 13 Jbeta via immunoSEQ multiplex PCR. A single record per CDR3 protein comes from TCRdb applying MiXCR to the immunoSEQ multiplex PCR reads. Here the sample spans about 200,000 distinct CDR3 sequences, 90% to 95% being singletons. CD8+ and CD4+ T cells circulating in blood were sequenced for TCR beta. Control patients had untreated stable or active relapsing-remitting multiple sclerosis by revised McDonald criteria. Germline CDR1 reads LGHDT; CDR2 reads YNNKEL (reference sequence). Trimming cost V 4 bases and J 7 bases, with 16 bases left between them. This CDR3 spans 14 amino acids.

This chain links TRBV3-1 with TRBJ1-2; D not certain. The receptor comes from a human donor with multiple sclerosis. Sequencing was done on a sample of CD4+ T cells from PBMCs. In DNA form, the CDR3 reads TGTGCCAGCAGCCCCTACCAGACCATGAGTGGCTACACCTTC. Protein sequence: CASSPYQTMSGYTF.